The 5 T cell receptor beta chains listed next were all sequenced from one sample in a study of shared clonotypes between healthy human individuals. Data came from immunoSEQ multiplex PCR; TCRdb stores just in-frame clones and leaves some out. The profile shows over 1.5 million clones, around 98% of them singletons. The sequencing sample was made of naive CD4+ T cells sorted from blood. Regarding subset: CD45RA+ positively selected. The receptors were gathered from a man aged 25 to 40 in good health.

The chain carries TRBV18 and TRBJ1-5, with D unresolved. Per the germline V gene, CDR1 is KGHSH and CDR2 is LQKENI. This CDR3 region has 14 residues. V gave up 2 bases and J gave up 2 bases, with 7 bases separating them. CDR3 in amino acids: CASSPTAGNQPQHF. The CDR3 coding sequence is TGTGCCAGCTCACCAACAGCAGGCAATCAGCCCCAGCATTTT.

This clone was observed once. The rearrangement uses TRBV7-2 and TRBJ2-1; 10 bases align to TRBD2. The CDR3 length is 18 residues. Trimming at V came to 0 bases and at J to 2 bases, leaving 7 bases not matched to a gene. Germline CDR1 and CDR2: SGHTA and FQGNSA. The CDR3 DNA sequence: TGTGCCAGCAGCTTAGCGGCTAGCGGGAGTTACGCCTACAATGAGCAGTTCTTC. Translated: CASSLAASGSYAYNEQFF.

V gene TRBV11-1 combines with J gene TRBJ2-5, with 8 nucleotides matching TRBD1. The trim removed 5 bases at V and 2 bases at J, leaving 4 bases unmatched. This CDR3 spans 14 amino acids. Germline loops: CDR1 SGHAT, CDR2 FQDESV (reference sequence). CDR3 protein: CASSPRQGQETQYF. The CDR3 region has the DNA TGTGCCAGCAGCCCGCGACAGGGGCAAGAGACCCAGTACTTC.

This chain uses TRBV5-6 with TRBJ2-1; 10 nucleotides match TRBD2. Unmatched junction bases numbered 15, after V lost 6 bases and J lost 9 bases. The germline V gene encodes CDR1 SGHDT and CDR2 YYEEEE. This CDR3 contains 16 residues. The CDR3 spells CASKRVAGGRAGEQFF. CDR3 DNA sequence: TGTGCCAGCAAAAGGGTAGCGGGGGGCCGCGCCGGTGAGCAGTTCTTC.

This chain connects TRBV14 to TRBJ2-7, with 10 bases that match TRBD1. The ends lost 3 bases at V and 3 bases at J; junction bases unmatched: 11. Germline CDR1 and CDR2: SGHDN and FVKESK. CDR3 length: 17 amino acids. The CDR3 sequence is CASSQTLGQGVNYEQYF. CDR3 DNA sequence: TGTGCCAGCAGCCAGACCCTTGGACAGGGGGTGAACTACGAGCAGTACTTC.